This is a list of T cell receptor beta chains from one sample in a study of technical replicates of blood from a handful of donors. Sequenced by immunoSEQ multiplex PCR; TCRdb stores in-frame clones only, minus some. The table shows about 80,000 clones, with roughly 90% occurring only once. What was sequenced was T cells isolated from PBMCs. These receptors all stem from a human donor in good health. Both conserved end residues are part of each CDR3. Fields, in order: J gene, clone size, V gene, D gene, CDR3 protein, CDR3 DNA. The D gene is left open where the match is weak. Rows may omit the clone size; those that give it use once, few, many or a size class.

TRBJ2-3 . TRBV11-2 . CASSLEGADTQYF TGTGCCAGCAGCTTAGAGGGCGCAGATACGCAGTATTTT
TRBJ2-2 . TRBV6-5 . CASSYSSGHNTGELFF TGTGCCAGCAGTTACTCTTCAGGACACAACACCGGGGAGCTGTTTTTT
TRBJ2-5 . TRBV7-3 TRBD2 CASSLGLAFETQYF TGTGCCAGCAGCTTGGGACTAGCTTTTGAGACCCAGTACTTC
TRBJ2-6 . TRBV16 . CASSPSSGANVLTF TGTGCCAGCAGCCCCTCTTCTGGGGCCAACGTCCTGACTTTC
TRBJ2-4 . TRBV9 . CASSASLAKNIQYF TGTGCCAGCAGCGCCTCTCTAGCCAAAAACATTCAGTACTTC
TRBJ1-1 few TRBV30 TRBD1 CAWATGQKEAFF TGTGCCTGGGCCACGGGACAGAAAGAAGCTTTCTTT
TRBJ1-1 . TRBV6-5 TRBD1 CASSNGQGGAFF TGTGCCAGCAGCAACGGACAGGGTGGGGCTTTCTTT
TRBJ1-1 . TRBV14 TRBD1 CASSLMTGMNTEAFF TGTGCCAGCAGCCTTATGACAGGGATGAACACTGAAGCTTTCTTT
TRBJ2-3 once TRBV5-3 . CARSAPGNTQYF TGTGCCAGAAGCGCGCCCGGGAATACGCAGTATTTT
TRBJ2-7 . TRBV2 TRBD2 CASTKTSGRAPFEQYF TGTGCCAGCACTAAGACTAGCGGGCGGGCCCCTTTCGAGCAGTACTTC
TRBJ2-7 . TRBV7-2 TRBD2 CASSLGSGRVYEQYF TGTGCCAGCAGCTTAGGTAGCGGGAGGGTTTATGAGCAGTACTTC
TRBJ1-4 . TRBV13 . CASSLTGSDEKLFF TGTGCCAGCAGCTTGACCGGGTCTGATGAAAAACTGTTTTTT
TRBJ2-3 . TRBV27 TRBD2 CASSLKWRELADTQYF TGTGCCAGCAGTTTAAAATGGCGGGAGTTAGCAGATACGCAGTATTTT
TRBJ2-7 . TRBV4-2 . CASSHTGTTYEQYF TGTGCCAGCAGCCACACCGGCACTACCTACGAGCAGTACTTC
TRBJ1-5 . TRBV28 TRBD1 CATLQQGPRYPHF TGTGCCACCCTACAACAGGGGCCAAGGTACCCTCATTTT
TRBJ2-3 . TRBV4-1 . CASSLQEEPDTQYF TGCGCCAGCAGCCTTCAGGAGGAACCAGATACGCAGTATTTT
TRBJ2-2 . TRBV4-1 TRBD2 CASSQDSGGTGELFF TGCGCCAGCAGCCAAGACTCGGGAGGCACCGGGGAGCTGTTTTTT
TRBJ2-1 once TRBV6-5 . CASSYFPGEGNEQFF TGTGCCAGCAGTTATTTTCCGGGAGAGGGGAATGAGCAGTTCTTC
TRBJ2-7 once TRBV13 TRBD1 CASSRLTGGSYEQYF TGTGCCAGCAGCCGTCTGACAGGGGGCTCCTACGAGCAGTACTTC
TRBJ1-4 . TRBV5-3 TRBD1 CARSWGQNEKLFF TGTGCCAGAAGCTGGGGACAGAATGAAAAACTGTTTTTT
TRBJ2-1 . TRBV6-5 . CASSLPSTEQFF TGTGCCAGCAGCCTCCCTAGCACTGAGCAGTTCTTC
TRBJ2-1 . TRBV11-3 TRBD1 CASSLAGGDEQFF TGTGCCAGCAGCTTAGCAGGGGGCGATGAGCAGTTCTTC
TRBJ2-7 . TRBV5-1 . CASRFERERSHEQYF TGCGCCAGCAGATTCGAGAGGGAGCGGAGTCACGAGCAGTACTTC
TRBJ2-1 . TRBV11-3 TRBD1 CASTEQGSNEQFF TGTGCCAGCACCGAACAGGGGAGCAATGAGCAGTTCTTC
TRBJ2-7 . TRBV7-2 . CASSLASEPTYEQYF TGTGCCAGCAGCTTGGCTAGCGAGCCAACCTACGAGCAGTACTTC
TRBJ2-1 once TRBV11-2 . CASSLDRQINEQFF TGTGCCAGCAGCTTAGATCGACAGATTAATGAGCAGTTCTTC
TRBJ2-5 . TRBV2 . CASSLTWQETQYF TGTGCCAGCAGTCTTACCTGGCAGGAGACCCAGTACTTC
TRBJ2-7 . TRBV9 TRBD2 CASSPRTSGIGEQYF TGTGCCAGCAGCCCCCGGACTAGCGGGATTGGCGAGCAGTACTTC
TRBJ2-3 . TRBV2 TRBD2 CASSGLADTDTQYF TGTGCCAGCAGTGGACTAGCGGACACAGATACGCAGTATTTT
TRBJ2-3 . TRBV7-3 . CASSLIFQGPDTQYF TGTGCCAGCAGCTTAATCTTTCAGGGCCCAGATACGCAGTATTTT
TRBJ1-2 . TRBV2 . CASTRDFEGYTF TGTGCCAGCACCCGGGACTTCGAGGGCTACACCTTC
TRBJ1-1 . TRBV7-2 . CASSLIRGTEAFF TGTGCCAGCAGCTTAATCAGGGGCACTGAAGCTTTCTTT
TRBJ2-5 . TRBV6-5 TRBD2 CASSYEREGPGETQYF TGTGCCAGCAGTTACGAGCGGGAGGGCCCTGGGGAGACCCAGTACTTC